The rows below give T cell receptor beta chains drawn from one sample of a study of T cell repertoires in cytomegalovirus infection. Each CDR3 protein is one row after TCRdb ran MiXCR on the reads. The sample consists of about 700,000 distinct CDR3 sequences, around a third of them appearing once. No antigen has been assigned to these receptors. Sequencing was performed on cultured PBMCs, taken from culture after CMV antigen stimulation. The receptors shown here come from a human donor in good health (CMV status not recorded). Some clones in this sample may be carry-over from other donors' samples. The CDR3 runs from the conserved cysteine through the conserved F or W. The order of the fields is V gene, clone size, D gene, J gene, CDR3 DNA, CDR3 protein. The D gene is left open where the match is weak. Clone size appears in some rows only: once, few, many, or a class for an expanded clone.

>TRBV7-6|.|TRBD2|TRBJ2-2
TGTGCCAGCAGCGCACCGGGACTAGCGGGAGTCGGGGAGCTGTTTTTT
CASSAPGLAGVGELFF
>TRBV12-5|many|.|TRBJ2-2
TGTGCTAGTGGTCCCACCCGGACAGCTTCGAACACCGGGGAGCTGTTTTTT
CASGPTRTASNTGELFF
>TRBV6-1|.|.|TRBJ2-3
TGTGCCAGCAGTACAGGGAACAGAGATACGCAGTATTTT
CASSTGNRDTQYF
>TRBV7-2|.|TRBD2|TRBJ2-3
TGTGCCAGCAGCTTAAGTCTAGCGGGAGTGGATACGCAGTATTTT
CASSLSLAGVDTQYF
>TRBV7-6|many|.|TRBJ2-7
TGTGCCAGCAGCCCACGCAGCTCCTACGAGCAGTACTTC
CASSPRSSYEQYF
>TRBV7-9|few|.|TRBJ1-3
TGTGCCAGCAGCCAAAACACCATATATTTT
CASSQNTIYF
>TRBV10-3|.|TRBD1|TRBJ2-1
TGTGCCATCAGTCGCGGGACAGGCTACAATGAGCAGTTCTTC
CAISRGTGYNEQFF
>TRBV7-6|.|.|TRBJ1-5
TGTGCCAGCAGCTTGGGAGGAACCAGTAGCAATCAGCCCCAGCATTTT
CASSLGGTSSNQPQHF
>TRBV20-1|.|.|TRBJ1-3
TGCAGTGCTAGAGGAGTGGGTTGGGTCGGCCCTGGAAACACCATATATTTT
CSARGVGWVGPGNTIYF
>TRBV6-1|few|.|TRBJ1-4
TGTGCGTCTGCCCGTAGTTCGGGGGGAAAACTGTTTTTT
CASARSSGGKLFF
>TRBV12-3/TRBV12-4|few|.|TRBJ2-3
TGTGCCAGCAGTCCGAGTTCGAGAGATACGCAGTATTTT
CASSPSSRDTQYF
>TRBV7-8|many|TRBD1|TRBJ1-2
TGTGCCAGCAGCCCTCGGGACAGGGCCTATGGCTACACCTTC
CASSPRDRAYGYTF
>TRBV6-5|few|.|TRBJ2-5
TGTGCCAGCAGTTACAGGGGGCAAGAGACCCAGTACTTC
CASSYRGQETQYF
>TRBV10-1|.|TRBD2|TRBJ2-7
TGCGCCAGCAGCGGGTTGGAGGCGGGAGGGCCCTACGAGCAGTACTTC
CASSGLEAGGPYEQYF
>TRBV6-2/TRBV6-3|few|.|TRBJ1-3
TGTGCCAGCAGTTACTCGATTCGGGAGACGCTGGGAAACACCATATATTTT
CASSYSIRETLGNTIYF
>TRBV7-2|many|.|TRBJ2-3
TGTGCCAGCAGCTTCGCGTATAAAGATACGCAGTATTTT
CASSFAYKDTQYF
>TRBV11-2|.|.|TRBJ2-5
TGTGCCAGCAGCCCTTTGGGCGGCCGGGAAGAGACCCAGTACTTC
CASSPLGGREETQYF